In its sample, the clone carrying this T cell receptor beta chain was seen once. Its antigen is as yet unknown. These data are taken from a study of regulatory T cells in long-lasting Graves disease. General study points: Lower TCR diversity characterized persistent Graves' patients relative to newly diagnosed patients.

Time point specified: persistent/refractory GD, antithyroid drugs over 5 years with positive TRAb. Preparation of the TCR library used RNA extracted from PBMCs. With EDTA tubes as the receptacles, about 8.1 milliliters of peripheral blood were drawn. For TCR beta, libraries came from iRepertoire HTBI primers and Arm-PCR of CDR3 regions. MiXCR, run by TCRdb on the multiplex PCR reads, gives a single entry per CDR3 protein. The sample consists of some 300,000 distinct CDR3 sequences, around a fifth of them appearing once. This CDR3 contains 13 residues. Germline V gene sequence: CDR1 SGHRS, CDR2 YFSETQ. The V and J ends lost 6 bases and 1 base respectively, with 11 bases between them.

The material sequenced was peripheral blood mononuclear cells (PBMCs), taken when the disease was refractory, from a patient treated with antithyroid drugs. The chain recombines TRBV5-1 with TRBJ2-7; D is unresolved. The sequence was collected from a female donor with Graves disease. The DNA of the CDR3 is TGCGCCAGCACTAATCCTCAATCCTACGAGCAGTACTTC. Translating it yields CASTNPQSYEQYF.